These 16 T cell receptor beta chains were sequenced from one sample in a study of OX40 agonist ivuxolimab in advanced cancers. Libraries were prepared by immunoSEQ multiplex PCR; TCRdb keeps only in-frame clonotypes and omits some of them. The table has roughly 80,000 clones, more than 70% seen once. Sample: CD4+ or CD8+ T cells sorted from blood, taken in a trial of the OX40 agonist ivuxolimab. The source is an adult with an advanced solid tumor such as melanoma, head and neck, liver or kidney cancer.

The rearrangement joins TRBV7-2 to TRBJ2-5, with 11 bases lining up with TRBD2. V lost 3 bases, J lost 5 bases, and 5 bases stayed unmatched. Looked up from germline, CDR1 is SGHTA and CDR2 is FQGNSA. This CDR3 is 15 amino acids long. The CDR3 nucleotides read TGTGCCAGCAGCTTTATAGCGGGAGGGAGGGAGACCCAGTACTTC. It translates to CASSFIAGGRETQYF. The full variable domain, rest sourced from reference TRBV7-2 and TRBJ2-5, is GAGVSQSPSNKVTEKGKDVELRCDPISGHTALYWYRQSLGQGLEFLIYFQGNSAPDKSGLPSDRFSAERTGGSVSTLTIQRTQQEDSAVYLCASSFIAGGRETQYFGPGTRLLVL.

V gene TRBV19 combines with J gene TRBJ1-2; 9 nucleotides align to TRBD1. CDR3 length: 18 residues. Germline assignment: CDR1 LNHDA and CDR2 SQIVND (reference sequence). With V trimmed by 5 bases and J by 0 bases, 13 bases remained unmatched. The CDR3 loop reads CASSAQGAILRANYGYTF. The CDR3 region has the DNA TGTGCCAGTAGTGCACAGGGGGCCATCCTACGAGCTAACTATGGCTACACCTTC.

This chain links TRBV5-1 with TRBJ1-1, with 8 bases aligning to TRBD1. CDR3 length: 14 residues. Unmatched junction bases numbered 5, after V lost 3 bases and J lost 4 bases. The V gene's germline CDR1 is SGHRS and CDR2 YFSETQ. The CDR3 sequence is CASSSTGAATEAFF. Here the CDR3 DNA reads TGCGCCAGCAGCTCGACAGGGGCGGCCACTGAAGCTTTCTTT.

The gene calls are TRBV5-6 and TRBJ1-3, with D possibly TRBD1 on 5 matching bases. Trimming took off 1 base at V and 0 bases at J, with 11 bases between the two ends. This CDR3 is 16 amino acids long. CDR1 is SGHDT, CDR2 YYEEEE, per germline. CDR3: CASSLLQESSGNTIYF. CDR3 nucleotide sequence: TGTGCCAGCAGCTTGCTACAGGAATCCTCTGGAAACACCATATATTTT. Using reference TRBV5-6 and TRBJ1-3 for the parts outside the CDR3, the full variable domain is DAGVTQSPTHLIKTRGQQVTLRCSPKSGHDTVSWYQQALGQGPQFIFQYYEEEERQRGNFPDRFSGHQFPNYSSELNVNALLLGDSALYLCASSLLQESSGNTIYFGEGSWLTVV.

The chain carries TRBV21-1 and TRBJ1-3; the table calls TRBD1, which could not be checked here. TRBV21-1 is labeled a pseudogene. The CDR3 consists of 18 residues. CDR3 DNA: TGTGCCAGCAGCAAAGGGAAGGTGACACTCCACTCTGGAAACACCATATATTTT. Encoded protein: CASSKGKVTLHSGNTIYF.

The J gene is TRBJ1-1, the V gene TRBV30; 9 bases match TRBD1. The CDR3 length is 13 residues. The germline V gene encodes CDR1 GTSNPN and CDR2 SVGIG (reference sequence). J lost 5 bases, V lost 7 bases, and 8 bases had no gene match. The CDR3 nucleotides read TGTGCCTACGGACAGGGGATGAGGACTGAAGCTTTCTTT. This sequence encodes CAYGQGMRTEAFF. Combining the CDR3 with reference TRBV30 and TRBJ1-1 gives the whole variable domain SQTIHQWPATLVQPVGSPLSLECTVEGTSNPNLYWYRQAAGRGLQLLFYSVGIGQISSEVPQNLSASRPQDRQFILSSKKLLLSDSGFYLCAYGQGMRTEAFFGQGTRLTVV.

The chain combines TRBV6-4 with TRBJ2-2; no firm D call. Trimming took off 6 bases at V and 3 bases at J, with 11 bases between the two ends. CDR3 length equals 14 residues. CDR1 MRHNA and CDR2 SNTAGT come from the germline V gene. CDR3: CASSPQFDTGELFF. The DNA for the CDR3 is TGTGCCAGCAGCCCCCAGTTTGACACCGGGGAGCTGTTTTTT.

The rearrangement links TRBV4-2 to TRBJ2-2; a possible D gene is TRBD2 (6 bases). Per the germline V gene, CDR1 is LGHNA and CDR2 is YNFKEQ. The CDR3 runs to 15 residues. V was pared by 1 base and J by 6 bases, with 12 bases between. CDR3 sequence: CASSQVLAQAGELFF. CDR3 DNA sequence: TGTGCCAGCAGCCAAGTACTAGCCCAGGCCGGGGAGCTGTTTTTT.

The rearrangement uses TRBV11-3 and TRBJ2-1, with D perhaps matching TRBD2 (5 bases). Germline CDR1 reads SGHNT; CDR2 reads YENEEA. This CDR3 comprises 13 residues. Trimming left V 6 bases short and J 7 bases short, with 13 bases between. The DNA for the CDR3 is TGTGCCAGCAGTGAGGGTATTTCAAATGAGCAGTTCTTC. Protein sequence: CASSEGISNEQFF.

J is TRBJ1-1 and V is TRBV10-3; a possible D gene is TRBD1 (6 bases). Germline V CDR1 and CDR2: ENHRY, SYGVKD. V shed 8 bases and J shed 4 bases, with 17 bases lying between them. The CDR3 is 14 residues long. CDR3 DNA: TGTGCCATCGGACCAGGAGGGGGGATCACTGAAGCTTTCTTT. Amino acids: CAIGPGGGITEAFF.

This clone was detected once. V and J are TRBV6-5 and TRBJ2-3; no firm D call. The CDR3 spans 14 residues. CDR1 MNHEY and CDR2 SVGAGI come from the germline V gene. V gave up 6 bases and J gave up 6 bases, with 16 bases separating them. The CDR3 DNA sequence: TGTGCCAGCAGATCCTACCTACTTGAGGATACGCAGTATTTT. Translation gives CASRSYLLEDTQYF.

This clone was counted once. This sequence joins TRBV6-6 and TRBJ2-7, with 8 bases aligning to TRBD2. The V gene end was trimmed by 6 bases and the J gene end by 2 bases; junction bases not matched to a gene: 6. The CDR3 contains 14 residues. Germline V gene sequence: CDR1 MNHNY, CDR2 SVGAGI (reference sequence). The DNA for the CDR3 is TGTGCCAGCAGGGCCGGGACTAGAGCCTACGAGCAGTACTTC. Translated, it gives CASRAGTRAYEQYF.

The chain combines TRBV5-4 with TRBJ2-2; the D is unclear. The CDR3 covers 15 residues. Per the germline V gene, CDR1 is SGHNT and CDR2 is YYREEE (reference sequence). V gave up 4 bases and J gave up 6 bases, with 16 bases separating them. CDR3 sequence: CASSPLGRGPGELFF. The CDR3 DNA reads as TGTGCCAGCAGCCCCTTGGGAAGAGGACCCGGGGAGCTGTTTTTT.

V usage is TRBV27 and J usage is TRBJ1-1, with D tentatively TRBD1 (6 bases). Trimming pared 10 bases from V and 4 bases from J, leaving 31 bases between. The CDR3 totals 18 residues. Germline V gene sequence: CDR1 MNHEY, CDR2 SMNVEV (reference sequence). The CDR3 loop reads CANSYVGGRQDGGTEAFF. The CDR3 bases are TGTGCCAACTCATATGTAGGGGGGCGCCAGGATGGAGGCACTGAAGCTTTCTTT.

CDR3 nucleotide sequence: TGTGCCAGCAGCTTCTCGGTCGTTTCTAACTATGGCTACACCTTC. It encodes CASSFSVVSNYGYTF. V is TRBV7-9 and J is TRBJ1-2, with D unclear. Trimming removed 3 bases at V and 0 bases at J, with 11 bases between. Germline assignment: CDR1 SEHNR and CDR2 FQNEAQ (reference sequence). The CDR3 consists of 15 residues.

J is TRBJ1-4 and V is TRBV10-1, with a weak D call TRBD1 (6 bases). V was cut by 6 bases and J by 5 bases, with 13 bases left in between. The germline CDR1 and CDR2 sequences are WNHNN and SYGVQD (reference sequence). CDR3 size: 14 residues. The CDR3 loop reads CASRSDSPNEKLFF. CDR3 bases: TGCGCCAGCAGGTCGGACAGTCCAAATGAAAAACTGTTTTTT.